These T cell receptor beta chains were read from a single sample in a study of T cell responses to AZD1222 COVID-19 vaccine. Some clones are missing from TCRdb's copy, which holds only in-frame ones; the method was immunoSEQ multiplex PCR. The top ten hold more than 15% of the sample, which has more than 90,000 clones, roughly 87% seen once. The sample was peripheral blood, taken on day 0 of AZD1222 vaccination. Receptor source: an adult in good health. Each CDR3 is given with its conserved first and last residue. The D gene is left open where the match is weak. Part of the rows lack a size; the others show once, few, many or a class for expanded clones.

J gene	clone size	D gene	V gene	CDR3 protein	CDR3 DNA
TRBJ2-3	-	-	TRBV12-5	CASGSEGLRWDTQYF	TGTGCTAGTGGTTCTGAAGGACTACGCTGGGATACGCAGTATTTT
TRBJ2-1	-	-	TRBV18	CASSPRALYNEQFF	TGTGCCAGCTCACCCCGGGCCCTTTACAATGAGCAGTTCTTC
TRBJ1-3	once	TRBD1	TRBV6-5	CASSSHHRGSGNTIYF	TGTGCCAGCAGTTCCCACCACAGGGGATCTGGAAACACCATATATTTT
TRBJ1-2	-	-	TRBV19	CASSMGVLDYGYTF	TGTGCCAGTAGTATGGGGGTGCTCGACTATGGCTACACCTTC
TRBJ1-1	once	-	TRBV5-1	CASSLVGWDTEAFF	TGCGCCAGCAGCTTGGTAGGTTGGGACACTGAAGCTTTCTTT
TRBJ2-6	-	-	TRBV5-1	CASSLVGSSGANVLTF	TGCGCCAGCAGCTTGGTGGGGAGCTCTGGGGCCAACGTCCTGACTTTC
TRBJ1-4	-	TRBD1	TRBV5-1	CASSRNRGSNEKLFF	TGCGCCAGCAGCAGGAACAGGGGCAGTAATGAAAAACTGTTTTTT
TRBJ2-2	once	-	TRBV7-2	CASSLARNTGELFF	TGTGCCAGCAGCTTAGCCCGGAACACCGGGGAGCTGTTTTTT
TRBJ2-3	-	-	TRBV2	CASSEVGGAGDTQYF	TGTGCCAGCAGTGAAGTGGGGGGAGCGGGAGATACGCAGTATTTT
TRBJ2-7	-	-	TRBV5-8	CASSLVPTYEQYF	TGTGCCAGCAGCTTGGTTCCCACCTACGAGCAGTACTTC
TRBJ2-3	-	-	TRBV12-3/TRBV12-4	CASSFEETDTQYF	TGTGCCAGCAGTTTTGAAGAAACAGATACGCAGTATTTT
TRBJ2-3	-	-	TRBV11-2	CASSSSFSGTDTQYF	TGTGCCAGCAGCTCATCCTTTAGCGGTACAGATACGCAGTATTTT
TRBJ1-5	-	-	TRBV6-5	CATRPPITHQPQHF	TGTGCCACCCGACCCCCTATAACCCATCAGCCCCAGCATTTT
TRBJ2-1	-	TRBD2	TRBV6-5	CASSTSGSYNEQFF	TGTGCCAGCAGTACTAGCGGGAGTTACAATGAGCAGTTCTTC
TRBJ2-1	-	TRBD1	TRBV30	CAWSNRDSNYNEQFF	TGTGCCTGGTCTAATCGGGACAGCAACTACAATGAGCAGTTCTTC
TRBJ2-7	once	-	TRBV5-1	CASSAEQAYEQYF	TGCGCCAGCAGCGCCGAACAAGCCTACGAGCAGTACTTC
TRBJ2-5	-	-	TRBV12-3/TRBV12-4	CASSLNTKETQYF	TGTGCCAGCAGTTTAAACACTAAAGAGACCCAGTACTTC
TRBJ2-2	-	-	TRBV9	CASSAPGLEVRTGELFF	TGTGCCAGCAGCGCGCCGGGACTTGAGGTCAGAACCGGGGAGCTGTTTTTT
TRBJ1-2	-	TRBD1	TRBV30	CAWSVRQGSYGYTF	TGTGCCTGGAGTGTAAGACAGGGCAGCTATGGCTACACCTTC
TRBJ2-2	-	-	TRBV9	CASSVLGVENTGELFF	TGTGCCAGCAGCGTATTAGGAGTAGAGAACACCGGGGAGCTGTTTTTT
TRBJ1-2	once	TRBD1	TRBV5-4	CASSFRSGTGTGYGYTF	TGTGCCAGCAGCTTCAGGTCAGGGACAGGGACGGGCTATGGCTACACCTTC
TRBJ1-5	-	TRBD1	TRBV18	CASSRNRDRGQQPQHF	TGTGCCAGCTCACGGAACCGGGACAGGGGGCAGCAGCCCCAGCATTTT
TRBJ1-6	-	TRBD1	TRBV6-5	CASRGPGTGSSPLHF	TGTGCCAGCAGGGGTCCCGGGACAGGGAGCTCACCCCTCCACTTT
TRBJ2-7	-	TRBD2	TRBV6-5	CASSLTSGRLEYEQYF	TGTGCCAGCAGTTTGACTAGCGGGAGGCTGGAATACGAGCAGTACTTC
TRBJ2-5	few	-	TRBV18	CASSPFSRAAGKETQYF	TGTGCCAGTTCTCCTTTCAGCCGGGCGGCGGGAAAAGAGACCCAGTACTTC
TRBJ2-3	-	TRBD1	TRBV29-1	CSVQGFKADTQYF	TGCAGCGTACAGGGGTTTAAGGCAGATACGCAGTATTTT
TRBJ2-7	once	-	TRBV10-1	CASSGPLGSYEQYF	TGCGCCAGCAGTGGGCCCCTGGGGTCCTACGAGCAGTACTTC
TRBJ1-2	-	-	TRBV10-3	CAAYHGPAPGFGYTF	TGTGCCGCCTACCACGGGCCGGCGCCAGGGTTTGGCTACACCTTC
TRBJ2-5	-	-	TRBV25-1	CASSATVQETQYF	TGTGCCAGCAGTGCGACAGTCCAAGAGACCCAGTACTTC
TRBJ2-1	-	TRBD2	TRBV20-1	CSASPGLAGDPQFF	TGCAGTGCTAGTCCGGGACTAGCGGGAGACCCCCAGTTCTTC
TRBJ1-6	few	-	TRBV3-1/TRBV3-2	CASSVYNSPLHF	TGTGCCAGCAGCGTCTATAATTCACCCCTCCACTTT
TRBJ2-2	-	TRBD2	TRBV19	CASSIGGSGRLTGELFF	TGTGCCAGTAGTATAGGGGGGAGCGGGAGATTGACCGGGGAGCTGTTTTTT
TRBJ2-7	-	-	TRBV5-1	CATGQSSYEQYF	TGCGCCACCGGACAGTCCTCCTACGAGCAGTACTTC
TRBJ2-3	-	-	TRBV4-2	CASRAEVGTQYF	TGTGCCAGCAGGGCGGAGGTGGGTACGCAGTATTTT
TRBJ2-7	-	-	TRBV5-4	CASSFRHEQYF	TGTGCCAGCAGCTTTCGACACGAGCAGTACTTC
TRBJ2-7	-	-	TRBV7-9	CASSLGSFISYEQYF	TGTGCCAGCAGCTTAGGATCATTCATATCCTACGAGCAGTACTTC
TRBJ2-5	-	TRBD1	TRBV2	CASSEIWDRQETQYF	TGTGCCAGCAGCGAAATTTGGGACAGGCAAGAGACCCAGTACTTC
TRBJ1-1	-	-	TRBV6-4	CASSDMAGKNTEAFF	TGTGCCAGCAGTGACATGGCGGGGAAGAACACTGAAGCTTTCTTT
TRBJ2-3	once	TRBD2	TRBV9	CASSAWTSGGDTQYF	TGTGCCAGCAGCGCGTGGACTAGCGGGGGAGATACGCAGTATTTT
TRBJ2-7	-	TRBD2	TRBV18	CASSPKGTSIFPILF	TGTGCCAGCTCACCAAAGGGGACTAGTATTTTCCCGATACTATTC
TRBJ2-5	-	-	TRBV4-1	CASSQDRAGGVVQETQYF	TGCGCCAGCAGCCAAGATCGGGCAGGAGGGGTGGTCCAAGAGACCCAGTACTTC
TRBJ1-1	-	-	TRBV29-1	CSSDREAFF	TGCAGCTCCGACAGGGAAGCTTTCTTT
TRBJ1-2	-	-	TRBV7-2	CASSTPRRGYNYGYTF	TGTGCCAGCAGCACACCACGTCGGGGATATAACTATGGCTACACCTTC
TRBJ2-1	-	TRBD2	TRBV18	CASSPPKTSGGGDEQFF	TGTGCCAGCTCACCACCGAAAACTAGCGGGGGGGGCGATGAGCAGTTCTTC
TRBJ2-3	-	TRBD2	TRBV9	CASSVEPSAGGTDTQYF	TGTGCCAGCAGCGTAGAGCCCTCCGCGGGAGGCACAGATACGCAGTATTTT
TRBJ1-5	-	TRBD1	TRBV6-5	CASWTGGYQPQHF	TGTGCTAGTTGGACAGGAGGGTATCAGCCCCAGCATTTT